The 18 T cell receptor beta chains listed next were all sequenced from one sample in a study of cytomegalovirus exposure and HLA in healthy donors. The PCR contained 60 Vbeta and 13 Jbeta primers. Some clones are missing from TCRdb's copy, which holds only in-frame ones; the method was immunoSEQ multiplex PCR. The sample table sets out some 120,000 clones. Material: PBMCs. These receptors all stem from a man between 18 and 29 years old in good health and CMV-seronegative.

The rearrangement uses TRBV6-6 and TRBJ1-1; the D is unclear. CDR1 is MNHNY, CDR2 SVGAGI, per germline (reference sequence). V lost 5 bases to trimming and J lost 11 bases, with 9 bases between them. This CDR3 is 10 amino acids long. The CDR3 nucleotides are TGTGCCAGCAGTCAGACTGGGGCTTTCTTT. It encodes CASSQTGAFF.

This sequence joins TRBV7-9 and TRBJ2-1, with a tentative D call TRBD2 (6 bases). The V end lost 6 bases, the J end lost 9 bases, and 21 bases lay between the germline ends. Germline V gene data show CDR1 as SEHNR and CDR2 as FQNEAQ (reference sequence). The CDR3 is 15 residues long. This chain's CDR3 is CASRPTGTGRSEQFF. The CDR3, as DNA: TGTGCCAGCAGACCGACCGGGACGGGGAGGAGTGAGCAGTTCTTC.

The rearrangement joins TRBV7-9 to TRBJ1-6, with D possibly TRBD1 on 5 matching bases. CDR1 and CDR2 from the germline V gene are SEHNR and FQNEAQ (reference sequence). The CDR3 contains 15 residues. V shed 0 bases and J shed 10 bases, with 13 bases lying between them. The CDR3: CASSLARQGNSPLHF. The CDR3 nucleotides are TGTGCCAGCAGCTTAGCGCGGCAGGGAAACTCACCCCTCCACTTT.

The chain uses TRBV29-1 and TRBJ1-2, with 8 bases that match TRBD1. V lost 4 bases, J lost 4 bases, and 8 bases stayed unmatched. The CDR3 is 14 residues long. Per germline, CDR1 SQVTM and CDR2 ANQGSEA. The CDR3 DNA sequence: TGCAGCGTTGCCGTAGGACAGGGATCCTATGGCTACACCTTC. Translating gives CSVAVGQGSYGYTF.

The rearrangement links TRBV2 to TRBJ2-7; maybe TRBD2 (6 bases). Trimming shortened V by 6 bases and J by 0 bases, and 12 bases separated the two germline ends. From germline, CDR1 is SNHLY and CDR2 FYNNEI. This CDR3 has 14 amino acids. In DNA, the CDR3 is TGTGCCAGCAGCCCGGGAGTAAACTCCTACGAGCAGTACTTC. It codes for CASSPGVNSYEQYF.

The chain is built from TRBV7-9 and TRBJ2-1; TRBD2 is a possible D gene (6 bases). CDR1 SEHNR and CDR2 FQNEAQ come from the germline V gene (reference sequence). With 1 base removed from V and 4 bases from J, the gap between germline ends came to 14 bases. The CDR3 has 16 residues. The CDR3 DNA reads as TGTGCCAGCAGCTTAGGTACGGGACTCTTGTACAATGAGCAGTTCTTC. Encoded protein: CASSLGTGLLYNEQFF.

The CDR3, as DNA: TGTGCCAGCAGTTTACCGGGTCTCATGAACACTGAAGCTTTCTTT. Its protein product is CASSLPGLMNTEAFF. J is TRBJ1-1 and V is TRBV28, with unresolved D. V lost 2 bases and J lost 0, with 10 bases in between. Germline values: CDR1 MDHEN, CDR2 SYDVKM. The CDR3 consists of 15 residues.

DNA of the CDR3: TGTGCCAGCAGCTTTGGTTCGGGCGAGCAGTACTTC. Its protein product is CASSFGSGEQYF. This chain links TRBV5-6 with TRBJ2-7; D uncertain. The V gene lost 2 bases and the J gene lost 6 bases, with 9 bases spanning the gap. The CDR3 is 12 amino acids. The germline V gene encodes CDR1 SGHDT and CDR2 YYEEEE.

A note on this clone: A junction end diverges from the germline sequence, so it may reflect a read error. The chain is built from TRBV7-8 and TRBJ1-2, with 8 positions matching TRBD1. This CDR3 comprises 14 residues. Germline CDR1 and CDR2: SGHVS and FQNEAQ. CDR3 amino acids: CASSLVTGENGYTF. CDR3 DNA sequence: TGTGCCAGCAGTTTAGTGACAGGGGAAAATGGCTACACCTTC.

The V gene is TRBV27, the J gene TRBJ2-4, with a possible D match to TRBD2 (6 bases). V gave up 4 bases and J gave up 0 bases, with 13 bases separating them. Germline V gives CDR1 MNHEY, CDR2 SMNVEV (reference sequence). The CDR3 runs to 16 residues. CDR3 DNA sequence: TGTGCCAGCAGTTCCTCTGGGGGGTTAGCCAAAAACATTCAGTACTTC. It specifies CASSSSGGLAKNIQYF.

The rearrangement links TRBV7-6 to TRBJ2-5; D might be TRBD2 (5 bases). The CDR3 spans 12 residues. Between the trimmed V and J ends, which lost 1 base and 5 bases, there was a span of 5 bases. Germline loops: CDR1 SGHVS, CDR2 FNYEAQ. The CDR3 nucleotides read TGTGCCAGCAGCTTAGAGCGGGAGACCCAGTACTTC. It is translated as CASSLERETQYF.

This chain links TRBV30 with TRBJ1-2; D is ambiguous. Germline CDR1 GTSNPN, CDR2 SVGIG (reference sequence). V was cut by 2 bases and J by 4 bases, with 8 bases left in between. The CDR3 is 12 amino acids. The DNA for the CDR3 is TGTGCCTGGAGTAATATAATCTATGGCTACACCTTC. Translating it yields CAWSNIIYGYTF.

This chain links TRBV6-5 with TRBJ1-5; maybe TRBD1 (6 bases). Germline CDR1 MNHEY, CDR2 SVGAGI. The germline V and J ends were trimmed by 5 bases and 9 bases, with 20 bases remaining between them. CDR3 length: 15 residues. CDR3 nucleotides: TGTGCCAGCAGTGCCGGGACACCTGAGAGTCGGCCCCAGCATTTT. Translating it yields CASSAGTPESRPQHF.

This chain connects TRBV2 to TRBJ1-4, with 8 nucleotides matching TRBD1. The V segment lost 3 bases and the J segment 6 bases; nucleotides outside the gene matches: 6. The length of the CDR3 is 15 residues. CDR1 SNHLY and CDR2 FYNNEI come from the germline V gene. The CDR3 reads CASSDDGQGYEKLFF. In DNA, the CDR3 is TGTGCCAGCAGTGACGACGGACAGGGTTATGAAAAACTGTTTTTT.

This chain uses TRBV7-2 with TRBJ2-6; 7 bases align to TRBD1. Germline CDR1 reads SGHTA; CDR2 reads FQGNSA. This CDR3 has 15 amino acids. Losses at the gene ends were 3 bases for V and 2 bases for J; bases not matched to a gene: 1. The CDR3 DNA follows: TGTGCCAGCAGCTTGACAGGGCCTGGGGCCAACGTCCTGACTTTC. Translating it yields CASSLTGPGANVLTF.

V is TRBV18 and J is TRBJ2-7; TRBD2 matches at 13 bases. The CDR3 is 14 residues long. Germline V CDR1 and CDR2: KGHSH, LQKENI. With 3 bases clipped from V and 6 bases from J, the junction kept 2 bases outside the gene matches. DNA of the CDR3: TGTGCCAGCTCACCGGGACTAGCGGGGACCGAGCAGTACTTC. It translates to CASSPGLAGTEQYF.

The chain recombines TRBV2 with TRBJ1-3, with 8 bases lining up with TRBD1. The ends lost 5 bases at V and 6 bases at J; junction bases unmatched: 9. The CDR3 loop spans 15 amino acids. CDR1 SNHLY and CDR2 FYNNEI come from the germline V gene. CDR3: CASSPETGEANTIYF. DNA for the CDR3: TGTGCCAGCAGTCCTGAGACAGGGGAGGCAAACACCATATATTTT.

CDR3 DNA sequence: TGTGCCAGCAGTCGACTAGCGGGAGAGGGGGATACGCAGTATTTT. Its translation: CASSRLAGEGDTQYF. The rearrangement links TRBV2 to TRBJ2-3; 12 positions agree with TRBD2. Germline lookup yields CDR1 SNHLY and CDR2 FYNNEI. Trimming at V came to 5 bases and at J to 6 bases, leaving 6 bases not matched to a gene. The CDR3 has 15 residues.